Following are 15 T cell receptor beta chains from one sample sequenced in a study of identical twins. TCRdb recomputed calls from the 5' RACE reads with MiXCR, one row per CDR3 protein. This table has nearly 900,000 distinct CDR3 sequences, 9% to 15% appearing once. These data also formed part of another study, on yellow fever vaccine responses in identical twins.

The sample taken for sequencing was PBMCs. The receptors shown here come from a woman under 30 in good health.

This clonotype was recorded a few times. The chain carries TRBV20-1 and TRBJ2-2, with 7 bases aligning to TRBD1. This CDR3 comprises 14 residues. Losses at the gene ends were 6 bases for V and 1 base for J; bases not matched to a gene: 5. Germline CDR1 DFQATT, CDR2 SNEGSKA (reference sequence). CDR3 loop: CSANRQGNTGELFF. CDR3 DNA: TGCAGTGCAAACCGACAGGGGAACACCGGGGAGCTGTTTTTT.

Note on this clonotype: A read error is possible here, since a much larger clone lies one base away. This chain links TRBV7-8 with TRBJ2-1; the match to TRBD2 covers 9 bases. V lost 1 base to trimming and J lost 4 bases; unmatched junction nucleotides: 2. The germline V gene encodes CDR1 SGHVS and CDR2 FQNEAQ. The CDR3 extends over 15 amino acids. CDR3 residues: CASSLGGRVYNEQFF. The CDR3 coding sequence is TGTGCCAGCAGCTTAGGCGGGAGGGTTTACAATGAGCAGTTCTTC.

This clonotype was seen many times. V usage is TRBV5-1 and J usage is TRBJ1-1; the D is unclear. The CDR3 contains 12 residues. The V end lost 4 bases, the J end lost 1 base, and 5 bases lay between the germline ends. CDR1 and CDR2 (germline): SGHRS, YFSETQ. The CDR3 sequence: CASSTANTEAFF. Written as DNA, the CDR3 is TGCGCCAGCAGCACAGCGAACACTGAAGCTTTCTTT.

The DNA for the CDR3 is TGTGCCAGCAGTTACGGGGAGGGCACAGATACGCAGTATTTT. It is translated as CASSYGEGTDTQYF. This chain connects TRBV28 to TRBJ2-3; D is perhaps TRBD2 (6 bases). CDR1 and CDR2 (germline): MDHEN, SYDVKM. The CDR3 length is 14 residues. V shed 4 bases and J shed 1 base, with 9 bases lying between them.

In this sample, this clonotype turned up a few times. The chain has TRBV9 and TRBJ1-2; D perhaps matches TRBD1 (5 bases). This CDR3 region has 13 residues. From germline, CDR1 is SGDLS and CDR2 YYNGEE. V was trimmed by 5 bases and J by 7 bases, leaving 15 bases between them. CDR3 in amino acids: CASSVSGTAGYTF. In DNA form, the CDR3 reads TGTGCCAGCAGTGTTAGCGGGACGGCTGGCTACACCTTC.

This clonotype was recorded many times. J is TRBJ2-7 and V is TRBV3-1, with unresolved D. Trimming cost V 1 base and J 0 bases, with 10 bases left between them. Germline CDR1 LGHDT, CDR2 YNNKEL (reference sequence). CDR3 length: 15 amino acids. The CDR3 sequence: CASSQVAESSYEQYF. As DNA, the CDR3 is TGTGCCAGCAGCCAAGTGGCAGAGAGCTCCTACGAGCAGTACTTC.

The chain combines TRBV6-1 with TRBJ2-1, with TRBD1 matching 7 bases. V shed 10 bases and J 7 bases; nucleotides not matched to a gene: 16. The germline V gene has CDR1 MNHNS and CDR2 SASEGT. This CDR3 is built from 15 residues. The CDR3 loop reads CATLLGQPLPNEQFF. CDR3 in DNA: TGTGCCACCCTCCTGGGACAGCCCCTTCCTAATGAGCAGTTCTTC.

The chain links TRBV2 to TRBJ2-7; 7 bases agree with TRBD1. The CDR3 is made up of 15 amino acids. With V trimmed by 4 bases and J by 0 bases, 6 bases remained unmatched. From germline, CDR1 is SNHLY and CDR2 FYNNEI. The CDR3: CASSARQGSSYEQYV. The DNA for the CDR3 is TGTGCCAGCAGTGCACGACAGGGAAGCTCCTACGAGCAGTACGTC.

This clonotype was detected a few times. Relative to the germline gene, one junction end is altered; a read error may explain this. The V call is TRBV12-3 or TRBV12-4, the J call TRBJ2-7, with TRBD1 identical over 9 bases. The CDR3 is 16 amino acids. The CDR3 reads CASSIAGTGFPYEQYF. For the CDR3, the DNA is TGTGCCAGCAGTATAGCCGGGACAGGGTTTCCCTACGAGCAGTACTTC.

The CDR3 here is CASSETGSPYNEQFF. The CDR3 DNA sequence: TGTGCCAGCAGTGAAACGGGTAGCCCCTACAATGAGCAGTTCTTC. This chain uses TRBV2 with TRBJ2-1; D gene ambiguous. Trimming stripped 2 bases from V and 2 bases from J, with 10 bases between. Germline V CDR1 and CDR2: SNHLY, FYNNEI. The CDR3 covers 15 residues.

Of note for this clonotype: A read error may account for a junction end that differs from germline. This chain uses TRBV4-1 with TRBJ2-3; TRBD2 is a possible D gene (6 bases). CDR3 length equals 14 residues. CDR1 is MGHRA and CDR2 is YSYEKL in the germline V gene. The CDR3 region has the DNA TGCGCCAGCAGCCATCCCACTAGCCCCCAACTGCCCGAATTT. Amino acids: CASSHPTSPQLPEF.

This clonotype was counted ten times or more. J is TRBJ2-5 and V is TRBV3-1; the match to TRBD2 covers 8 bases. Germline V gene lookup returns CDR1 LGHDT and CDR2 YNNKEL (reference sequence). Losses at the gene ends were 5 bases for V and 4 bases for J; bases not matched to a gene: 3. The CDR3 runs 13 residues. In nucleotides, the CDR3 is TGTGCCAGCAGCACGGGACTAGGAGAGACCCAGTACTTC. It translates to CASSTGLGETQYF.

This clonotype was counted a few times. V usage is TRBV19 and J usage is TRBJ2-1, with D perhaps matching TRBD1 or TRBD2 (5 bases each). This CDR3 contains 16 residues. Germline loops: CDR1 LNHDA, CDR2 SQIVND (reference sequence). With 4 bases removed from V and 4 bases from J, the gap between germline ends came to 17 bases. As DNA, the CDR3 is TGTGCCAGTAGTACCCCGTTAGAGGGGCCTTACAATGAGCAGTTCTTC. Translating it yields CASSTPLEGPYNEQFF.

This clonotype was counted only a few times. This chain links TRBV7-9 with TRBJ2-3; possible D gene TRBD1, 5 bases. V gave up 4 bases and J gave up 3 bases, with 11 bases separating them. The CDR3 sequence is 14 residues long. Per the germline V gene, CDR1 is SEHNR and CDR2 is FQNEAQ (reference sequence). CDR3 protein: CASSSWGRTDTQYF. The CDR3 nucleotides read TGTGCCAGCAGCTCCTGGGGCCGGACAGATACGCAGTATTTT.

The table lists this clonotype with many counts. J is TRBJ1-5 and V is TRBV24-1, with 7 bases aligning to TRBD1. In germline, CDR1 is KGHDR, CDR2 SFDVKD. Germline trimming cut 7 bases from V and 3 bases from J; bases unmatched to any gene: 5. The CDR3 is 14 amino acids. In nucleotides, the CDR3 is TGTGCCACCAGCGGGACAGTTAACAATCAGCCCCAGCATTTT. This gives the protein CATSGTVNNQPQHF.